This T cell receptor beta chain was captured by sequencing in a study of shared clonotypes between healthy human individuals. Details on this clone: The antigen is undetermined.

General study points: Despite large depth, rarefaction showed incomplete sorted-subset sequencing. Deeper or shallower sequencing was expected to change how clonotypes are shared among donors. Shared across a few donors were around 5% of the naive CD4 clonotypes.

The method was immunoSEQ multiplex PCR; TCRdb's version includes in-frame clones alone and lacks a portion of them. In the table there are a few hundred thousand clones, roughly 97% of which are singletons. CDR1 is SGHVS and CDR2 is FQNEAQ in the germline V gene. The CDR3 runs to 15 residues. Trimming took 5 bases from V and 6 from J, leaving 16 bases between them. The TCR sequence derives from a woman between 25 and 40 years old in good health. The sample consisted of naive CD4+ T cells sorted from blood. Described subset: CD45RA+ positively selected. This chain uses TRBV7-8 with TRBJ2-2, with unresolved D. Here the CDR3 reads CASSPDRVGPGELFF. CDR3 coding DNA: TGTGCCAGCAGCCCTGATCGGGTTGGCCCCGGGGAGCTGTTTTTT.